These 29 T cell receptor beta chains were all obtained from the same sample, sequenced in a study of STAT3 mutations in large granular lymphocyte leukemia. These receptors are not linked to any known antigen. Overall study findings and caveats: Every T-cell large granular lymphocyte leukemia patient had at least one immunodominant TCR beta clonotype.

Data came from immunoSEQ multiplex PCR; TCRdb stores just in-frame clones and leaves some out. The sample records approximately 25,000 clones, 94% being singletons. The sample taken for sequencing was peripheral blood mononuclear cells. The source of these receptors is a man aged 35 to 55 with T-cell large granular lymphocyte leukemia. Some clones in this sample may be carry-over from other donors' samples.

The chain employs TRBV11-2 and TRBJ2-3; 7 nucleotides match TRBD2. The CDR3 covers 16 residues. V dropped 3 bases and J dropped 0; count of bases not matched to a gene: 6. Germline loops: CDR1 SGHAT, CDR2 FQNNGV. CDR3 protein: CASSFRRRGSTDTQYF. In DNA, the CDR3 is TGTGCCAGCAGCTTTAGGCGGCGGGGGAGCACAGATACGCAGTATTTT.

With regard to this clone: An end of the junction does not agree with germline; a read error may underlie this. The CDR3 nucleotides read TGTGCCAGCAGCGTGGCAGGGCACTACGGCTACACCTTC. Translation: CASSVAGHYGYTF. This chain connects TRBV6-5 to TRBJ1-2; possibly TRBD1 for D (5 bases). The germline CDR1 and CDR2 sequences are MNHEY and SVGAGI. This CDR3 region has 13 residues.

The gene calls are TRBV5-6 and TRBJ2-2; D is uncertain. There are 11 residues in the CDR3. Germline-derived CDR1 and CDR2 are SGHDT and YYEEEE. V was trimmed by 5 bases and J by 8 bases, leaving 7 bases between them. CDR3 protein: CASSWGGELFF. CDR3 sequence (DNA): TGTGCCAGCAGTTGGGGTGGGGAGCTGTTTTTT.

The rearrangement joins TRBV6-4 to TRBJ2-2; a possible D gene is TRBD1 (5 bases). V was cut by 2 bases and J by 4 bases, with 8 bases left in between. This CDR3 is built from 14 residues. Germline CDR1 MRHNA, CDR2 SNTAGT. DNA for the CDR3: TGTGCCAGCAGTGACAGGGGTGCCACCGGGGAGCTGTTTTTT. Its protein is CASSDRGATGELFF.

This chain joins TRBV11-3 and TRBJ1-1; a possible D gene is TRBD1 (5 bases). Germline V gives CDR1 SGHNT, CDR2 YENEEA. CDR3 length: 13 residues. V lost 8 bases to trimming and J lost 3 bases, with 13 bases between them. In DNA, the CDR3 is TGTGCCAGCCGGGCCGGGGGGGACACTGAAGCTTTCTTT. The encoded protein is CASRAGGDTEAFF.

The CDR3 loop reads CASSLGPFDYNEQFF. CDR3 nucleotides: TGTGCCAGCAGCTTGGGTCCATTCGACTACAATGAGCAGTTCTTC. The chain carries TRBV5-8 and TRBJ2-1, with no clear D. Looked up from germline, CDR1 is SGHTS and CDR2 is YDEGEE. This CDR3 is 15 amino acids long. Trimming shortened V by 0 bases and J by 3 bases, and 10 bases separated the two germline ends.

This sequence joins TRBV5-5 and TRBJ1-6; 9 bases match TRBD1. J was trimmed by 5 bases and V by 4 bases; bases with no gene match: 7. The CDR3 is 16 amino acids. Germline assignment: CDR1 SGHKS and CDR2 YYEKEE (reference sequence). CDR3 nucleotides: TGTGCCAGCAGCCTGGGACAGGGAGCGAATAATTCACCCCTCCACTTT. This sequence encodes CASSLGQGANNSPLHF.

V usage is TRBV18 and J usage is TRBJ2-6, with D hard to call. The CDR3 has 20 amino acids. The V gene lost 2 bases and the J gene lost 4 bases, with 24 bases spanning the gap. The germline gives CDR1 KGHSH, CDR2 LQKENI. The CDR3, as DNA: TGTGCCAGCTCACCATCTTCTTTGTCCAAGCAGAGTCTCGGGGCCAACGTCCTGACTTTC. Protein sequence: CASSPSSLSKQSLGANVLTF.

This chain joins TRBV5-6 and TRBJ1-1, with D possibly matching TRBD1 (5 bases). This CDR3 contains 14 residues. With 3 bases removed from V and 4 bases from J, the gap between germline ends came to 13 bases. Germline V gene sequence: CDR1 SGHDT, CDR2 YYEEEE. CDR3 residues: CASSWEMGRTEAFF. CDR3 nucleotides: TGTGCCAGCAGCTGGGAAATGGGGCGCACTGAAGCTTTCTTT.

The chain couples TRBV30 to TRBJ2-1; D may be TRBD1 (6 bases). There are 13 residues in the CDR3. Trimming pared 1 base from V and 6 bases from J, leaving 10 bases between. Germline V gives CDR1 GTSNPN, CDR2 SVGIG (reference sequence). This chain's CDR3 is CAWSAQGSNEQFF. The CDR3 DNA reads TGTGCCTGGAGTGCTCAGGGGTCCAATGAGCAGTTCTTC.

This chain links TRBV4-1 with TRBJ2-7; D might be TRBD1 (6 bases). Trimming took 2 bases from V and 3 from J, leaving 20 bases between them. Germline V gene lookup returns CDR1 MGHRA and CDR2 YSYEKL. This CDR3 region has 17 residues. The CDR3 coding sequence is TGCGCCAGCAGCCAAACGTCGGACAGCGCTACAAACTACGAGCAGTACTTC. Amino acid sequence: CASSQTSDSATNYEQYF.

This sequence joins TRBV7-3 and TRBJ2-3; D possibly corresponds to TRBD2 (5 bases). In germline, CDR1 is SGHTA, CDR2 FQGTGA. Trimming took off 4 bases at V and 4 bases at J, with 15 bases between the two ends. This CDR3 has 15 residues. For the CDR3, the DNA is TGTGCCAGCAGCTCCACGGGGTTCAGCCCAGATACGCAGTATTTT. It codes for CASSSTGFSPDTQYF.

A note on this clone: One end of the junction fails to match germline, which may point to a read error. The chain is built from TRBV7-3 and TRBJ2-7, with D perhaps TRBD1 (5 bases). This CDR3 has 13 residues. Germline CDR1 and CDR2: SGHTA and FQGTGA. This CDR3 is CASSVTGTYEQYF. The CDR3 bases are TGTGCCAGCAGCGTAACAGGAACCTACGAGCAGTACTTC.

The chain links TRBV4-3 to TRBJ1-2; D is undetermined. CDR1 is LGHNA and CDR2 is YSLEER in the germline V gene. This CDR3 is built from 17 residues. Trimming stripped 1 base from V and 2 bases from J, with 17 bases between. CDR3 bases: TGCGCCAGCAGCCAAGCTTATGAGAACCGACCGAACTATGGCTACACCTTC. Translation gives CASSQAYENRPNYGYTF.

The chain links TRBV5-6 to TRBJ2-2; D uncertain. Germline assignment: CDR1 SGHDT and CDR2 YYEEEE. Trimming took off 0 bases at V and 1 base at J, with 7 bases between the two ends. CDR3 length: 15 residues. The CDR3: CASSLVGQNTGELFF. CDR3 DNA: TGTGCCAGCAGCTTGGTAGGGCAGAACACCGGGGAGCTGTTTTTT.

This clone was detected once. This sequence joins TRBV27 and TRBJ1-5; D unclear. The CDR3 has 15 residues. Germline-derived CDR1 and CDR2 are MNHEY and SMNVEV (reference sequence). Trimming left V 2 bases short and J 7 bases short, with 15 bases between. As DNA, the CDR3 is TGTGCCAGCAGTTTAGGCAGGCCGGGGTTGCAGCCCCAGCATTTT. This gives the protein CASSLGRPGLQPQHF.

As to this clone: One junction end does not reproduce the germline sequence, and a read error may be involved. The chain has TRBV7-9 and TRBJ1-3; TRBD1 might be the D (5 bases). The CDR3 has 16 residues. Germline CDR1 SEHNR, CDR2 FQNEAQ (reference sequence). The CDR3 loop reads CASSFADGDGINTMYF. The CDR3 nucleotides read TGTGCCAGCAGCTTTGCTGATGGGGACGGCATAAACACCATGTATTTT. Full variable domain (missing parts from reference TRBV7-9 and TRBJ1-3): DTGVSQNPRHKITKRGQNVTFRCDPISEHNRLYWYRQTLGQGPEFLTYFQNEAQLEKSRLLSDRFSAERPKGSFSTLEIQRTEQGDSAMYLCASSFADGDGINTMYFGEGSWLTVV.

V and J are TRBV6-6 and TRBJ2-5, with TRBD1 matching over 7 bases. In germline, CDR1 is MNHNY, CDR2 SVGAGI (reference sequence). V dropped 4 bases and J dropped 1; count of bases not matched to a gene: 6. The CDR3 spans 15 residues. This chain's CDR3 is CASSFLQGPQETQYF. The CDR3 region has the DNA TGTGCCAGCAGTTTCCTACAGGGGCCCCAAGAGACCCAGTACTTC.

J is TRBJ2-7 and V is TRBV7-2; a weak D match, TRBD1 (6 bases). Germline lookup yields CDR1 SGHTA and CDR2 FQGNSA. This CDR3 comprises 16 residues. V dropped 5 bases and J dropped 2 bases, with 19 bases sitting between them. DNA for the CDR3: TGTGCCAGCAGCCTAACGTCGGACAGTTTCCCCTACGAGCAGTACTTC. Amino acid sequence: CASSLTSDSFPYEQYF.

This clone appeared a single time. This chain links TRBV30 with TRBJ1-2; the D is unclear. CDR3 size: 13 residues. CDR1 is GTSNPN and CDR2 is SVGIG in the germline V gene (reference sequence). V lost 3 bases and J 4 bases, leaving 12 bases between the germline ends. The CDR3 loop reads CAWSVTEFYGYTF. The DNA of the CDR3 is TGTGCCTGGAGCGTGACGGAGTTCTATGGCTACACCTTC.

V usage is TRBV4-1 and J usage is TRBJ2-6; 7 bases fit TRBD1. V lost 6 bases to trimming and J lost 0 bases; unmatched junction nucleotides: 2. Germline CDR1 MGHRA, CDR2 YSYEKL. The CDR3 is 15 amino acids. Written as DNA, the CDR3 is TGCGCCAGCAGACAGGGGAACTCTGGGGCCAACGTCCTGACTTTC. Its protein is CASRQGNSGANVLTF.

The CDR3: CASSYQGGSDTQYF. The CDR3, as DNA: TGTGCCAGCAGTTACCAGGGTGGGTCAGATACGCAGTATTTT. The chain links TRBV6-5 to TRBJ2-3; perhaps TRBD1 as D (5 bases). Germline-derived CDR1 and CDR2 are MNHEY and SVGAGI. The CDR3 has 14 residues. V lost 2 bases to trimming and J lost 4 bases, with 10 bases between them.

This chain's CDR3 is CASSRLRTGSGTDTQYF. CDR3 nucleotide sequence: TGCGCCAGCAGCCGCCTCCGGACAGGGTCGGGCACAGATACGCAGTATTTT. This chain links TRBV4-3 with TRBJ2-3, with 8 bases aligning to TRBD1. With 4 bases clipped from V and 1 base from J, the junction kept 10 bases outside the gene matches. Germline V CDR1 and CDR2: LGHNA, YSLEER. This CDR3 has 17 residues.

The chain is built from TRBV5-1 and TRBJ2-7; 7 bases line up with TRBD1. Germline CDR1 is SGHRS and CDR2 is YFSETQ. The length of the CDR3 is 13 residues. With V trimmed by 4 bases and J by 12 bases, 13 bases remained unmatched. DNA of the CDR3: TGCGCCAGCAGCGAGGGAACAGGGGCCGATTGGTACTTC. Translated, it gives CASSEGTGADWYF.

The V and J genes are TRBV11-2 and TRBJ2-3; D remains ambiguous. Trimming pared 6 bases from V and 2 bases from J, leaving 9 bases between. CDR3 length: 13 amino acids. CDR1 is SGHAT, CDR2 FQNNGV, per germline. CDR3 residues: CASSYSVTDTQYF. In nucleotides, the CDR3 is TGTGCCAGCAGTTACAGCGTCACAGATACGCAGTATTTT.

This chain connects TRBV9 to TRBJ1-1, with unresolved D. Trimming cost V 3 bases and J 0 bases, with 6 bases left between them. The CDR3 has 13 amino acids. Per the germline V gene, CDR1 is SGDLS and CDR2 is YYNGEE. CDR3 protein: CASSESMNTEAFF. The CDR3 region has the DNA TGTGCCAGCAGCGAGAGTATGAACACTGAAGCTTTCTTT.

The chain carries TRBV7-9 and TRBJ2-1; D is undetermined. This CDR3 is 13 amino acids long. Germline CDR1 SEHNR, CDR2 FQNEAQ (reference sequence). The germline V and J ends were trimmed by 1 base and 6 bases, with 7 bases remaining between them. CDR3 DNA: TGTGCCAGCAGCTTAGGTGGCAGCAATGAGCAGTTCTTC. It yields the protein CASSLGGSNEQFF.

The chain carries TRBV18 and TRBJ2-1, with D possibly TRBD2 on 5 matching bases. The CDR3 contains 13 residues. The germline V gene encodes CDR1 KGHSH and CDR2 LQKENI. Trimming left V 2 bases short and J 3 bases short, with 5 bases between. This chain's CDR3 is CASSPDYYNEQFF. Written as DNA, the CDR3 is TGTGCCAGCTCACCAGACTACTACAATGAGCAGTTCTTC.

The CDR3 sequence is CASRRSDRGNSYEQYF. CDR3 DNA sequence: TGTGCCAGCAGAAGATCGGACAGGGGAAACTCCTACGAGCAGTACTTC. The chain links TRBV5-4 to TRBJ2-7; 9 bases line up with TRBD1. The CDR3 runs 16 residues. The V segment lost 5 bases and the J segment 0 bases; nucleotides outside the gene matches: 9. Germline V gene lookup returns CDR1 SGHNT and CDR2 YYREEE (reference sequence).